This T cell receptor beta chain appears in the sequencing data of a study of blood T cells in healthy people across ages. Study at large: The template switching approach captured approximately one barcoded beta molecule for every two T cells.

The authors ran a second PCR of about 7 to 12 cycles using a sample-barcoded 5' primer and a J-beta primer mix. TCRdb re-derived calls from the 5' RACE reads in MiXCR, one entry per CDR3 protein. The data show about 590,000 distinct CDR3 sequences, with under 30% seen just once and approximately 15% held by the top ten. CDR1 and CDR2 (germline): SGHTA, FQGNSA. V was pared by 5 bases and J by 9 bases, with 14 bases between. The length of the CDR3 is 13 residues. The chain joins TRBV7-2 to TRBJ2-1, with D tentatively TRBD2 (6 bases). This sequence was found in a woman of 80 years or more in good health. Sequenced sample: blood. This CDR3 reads CASSRMGGSEQFF. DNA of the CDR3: TGTGCCAGCAGCCGTATGGGGGGTAGTGAGCAGTTCTTC.